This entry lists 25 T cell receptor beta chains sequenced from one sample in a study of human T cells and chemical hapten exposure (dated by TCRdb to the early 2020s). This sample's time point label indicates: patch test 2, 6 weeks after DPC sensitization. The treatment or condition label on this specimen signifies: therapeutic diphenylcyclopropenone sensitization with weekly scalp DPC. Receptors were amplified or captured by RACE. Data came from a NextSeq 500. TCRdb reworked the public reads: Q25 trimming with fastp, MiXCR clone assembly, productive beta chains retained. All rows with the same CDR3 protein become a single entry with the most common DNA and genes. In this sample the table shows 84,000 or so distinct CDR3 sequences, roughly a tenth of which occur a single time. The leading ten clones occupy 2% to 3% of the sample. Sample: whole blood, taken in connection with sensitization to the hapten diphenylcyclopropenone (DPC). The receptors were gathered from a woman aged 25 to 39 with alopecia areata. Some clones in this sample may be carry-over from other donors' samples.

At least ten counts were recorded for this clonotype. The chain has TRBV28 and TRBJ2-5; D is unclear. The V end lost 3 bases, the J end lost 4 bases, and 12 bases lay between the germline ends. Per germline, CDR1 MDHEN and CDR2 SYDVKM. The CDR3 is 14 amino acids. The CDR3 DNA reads TGTGCCAGCAGTTTTCGATTCCTCCGAGAGACCCAGTACTTC. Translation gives CASSFRFLRETQYF.

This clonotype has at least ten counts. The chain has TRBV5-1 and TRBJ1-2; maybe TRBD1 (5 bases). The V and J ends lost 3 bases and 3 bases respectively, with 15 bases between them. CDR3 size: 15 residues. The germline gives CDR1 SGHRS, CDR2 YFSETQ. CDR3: CASSSGAHMDYGYTF. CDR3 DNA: TGCGCCAGCAGCTCCGGGGCACACATGGACTATGGCTACACCTTC.

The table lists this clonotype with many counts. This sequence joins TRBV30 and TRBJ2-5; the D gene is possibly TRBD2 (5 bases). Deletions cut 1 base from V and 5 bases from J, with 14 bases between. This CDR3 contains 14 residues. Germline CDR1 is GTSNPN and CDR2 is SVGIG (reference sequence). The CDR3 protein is CAWSASPSGETQYF. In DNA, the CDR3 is TGTGCCTGGAGTGCCTCCCCCAGCGGCGAGACCCAGTACTTC.

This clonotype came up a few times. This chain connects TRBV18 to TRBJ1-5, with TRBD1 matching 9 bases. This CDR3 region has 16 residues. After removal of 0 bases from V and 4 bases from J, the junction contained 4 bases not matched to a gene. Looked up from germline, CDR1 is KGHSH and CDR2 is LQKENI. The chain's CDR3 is CASSPPTGTGNQPQHF. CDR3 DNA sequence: TGTGCCAGCTCACCACCGACTGGGACAGGGAATCAGCCCCAGCATTTT.

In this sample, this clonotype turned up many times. The CDR3 coding sequence is TGTGCCAGCAGTTACTCAGGGACTCCGGGACTAGCGGGGGCTGGAGATACGCAGTATTTT. As protein: CASSYSGTPGLAGAGDTQYF. The rearrangement links TRBV6-6 to TRBJ2-3, with 14 bases lining up with TRBD2. The J segment lost 5 bases and the V segment lost 0 bases, leaving 13 bases of the junction unmatched. Per the germline V gene, CDR1 is MNHNY and CDR2 is SVGAGI (reference sequence). The CDR3 is 20 residues long.

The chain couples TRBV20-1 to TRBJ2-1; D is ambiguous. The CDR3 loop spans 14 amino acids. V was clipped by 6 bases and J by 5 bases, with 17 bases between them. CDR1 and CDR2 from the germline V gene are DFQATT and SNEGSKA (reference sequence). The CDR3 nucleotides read TGCAGTGCCCCTCCGTGGCAGCAGCACAATGAGCAGTTCTTC. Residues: CSAPPWQQHNEQFF.

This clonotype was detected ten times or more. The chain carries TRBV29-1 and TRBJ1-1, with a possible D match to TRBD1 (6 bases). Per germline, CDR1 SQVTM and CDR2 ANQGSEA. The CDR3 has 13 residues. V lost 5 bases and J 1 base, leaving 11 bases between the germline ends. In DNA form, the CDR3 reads TGCAGCGTTCGTGGACAGACGAACACTGAAGCTTTCTTT. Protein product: CSVRGQTNTEAFF.

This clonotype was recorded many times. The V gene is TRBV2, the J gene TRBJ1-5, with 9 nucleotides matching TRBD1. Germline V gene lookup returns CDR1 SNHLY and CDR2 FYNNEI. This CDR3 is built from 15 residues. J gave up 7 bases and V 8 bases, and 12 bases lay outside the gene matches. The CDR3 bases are TGTGCCAGCCAAAGAGAGGGACAGGGCCGGCAGCCCCAGCATTTT. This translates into CASQREGQGRQPQHF.

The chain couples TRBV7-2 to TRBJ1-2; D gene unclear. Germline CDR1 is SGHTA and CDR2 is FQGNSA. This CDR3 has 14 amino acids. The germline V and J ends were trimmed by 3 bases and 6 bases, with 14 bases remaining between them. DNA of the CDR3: TGTGCCAGCAGCTTTTATAGACTCACCGATGGCTACACCTTC. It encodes CASSFYRLTDGYTF.

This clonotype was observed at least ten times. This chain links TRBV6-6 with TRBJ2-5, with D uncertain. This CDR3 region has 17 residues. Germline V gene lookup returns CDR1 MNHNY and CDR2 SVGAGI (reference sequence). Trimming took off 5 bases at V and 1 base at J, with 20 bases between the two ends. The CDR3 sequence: CASSRALDTTVQETQYF. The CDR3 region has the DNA TGTGCCAGCAGTCGAGCTCTCGACACCACCGTCCAAGAGACCCAGTACTTC.

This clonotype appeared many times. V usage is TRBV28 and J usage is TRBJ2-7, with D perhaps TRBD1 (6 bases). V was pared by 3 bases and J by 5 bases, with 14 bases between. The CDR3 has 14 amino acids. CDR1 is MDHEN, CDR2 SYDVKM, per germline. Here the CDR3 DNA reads TGTGCCAGCAGTTTGGGGGCAGGGTGGAACGAGCAGTACTTC. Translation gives CASSLGAGWNEQYF.

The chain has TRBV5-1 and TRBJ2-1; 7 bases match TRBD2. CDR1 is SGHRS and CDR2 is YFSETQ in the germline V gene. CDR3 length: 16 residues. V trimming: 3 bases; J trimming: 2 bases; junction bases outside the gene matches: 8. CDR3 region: CASSYNPGTTYNEQFF. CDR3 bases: TGCGCCAGCAGCTACAACCCCGGGACTACCTACAATGAGCAGTTCTTC. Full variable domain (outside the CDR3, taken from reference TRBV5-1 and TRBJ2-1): KAGVTQTPRYLIKTRGQQVTLSCSPISGHRSVSWYQQTPGQGLQFLFEYFSETQRNKGNFPGRFSGRQFSNSRSEMNVSTLELGDSALYLCASSYNPGTTYNEQFFGPGTRLTVL.

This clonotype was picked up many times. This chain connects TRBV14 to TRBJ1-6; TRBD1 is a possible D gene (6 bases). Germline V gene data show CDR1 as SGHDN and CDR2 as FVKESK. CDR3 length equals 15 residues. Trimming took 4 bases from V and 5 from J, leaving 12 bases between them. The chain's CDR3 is CASSLTDSNNSPLHF. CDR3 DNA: TGTGCCAGCAGCCTGACGGACAGCAATAATTCACCCCTCCACTTT.

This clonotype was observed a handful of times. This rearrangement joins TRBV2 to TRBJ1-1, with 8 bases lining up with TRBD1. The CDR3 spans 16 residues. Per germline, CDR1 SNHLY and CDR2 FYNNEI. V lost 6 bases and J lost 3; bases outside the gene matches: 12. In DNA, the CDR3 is TGTGCCAGCAGCTCCGCCGGGACAGGCTTCTACACTGAAGCTTTCTTT. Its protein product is CASSSAGTGFYTEAFF.

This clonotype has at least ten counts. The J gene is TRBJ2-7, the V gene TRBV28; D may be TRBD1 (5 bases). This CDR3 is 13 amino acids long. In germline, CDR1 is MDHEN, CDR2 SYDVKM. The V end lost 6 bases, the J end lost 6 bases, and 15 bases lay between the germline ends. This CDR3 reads CASRLPMGPEQYF. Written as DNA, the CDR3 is TGTGCCAGCAGACTTCCCATGGGGCCCGAGCAGTACTTC. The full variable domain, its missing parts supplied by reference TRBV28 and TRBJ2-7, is DVKVTQSSRYLVKRTGEKVFLECVQDMDHENMFWYRQDPGLGLRLIYFSYDVKMKEKGDIPEGYSVSREKKERFSLILESASTNQTSMYLCASRLPMGPEQYFGPGTRLTVT.

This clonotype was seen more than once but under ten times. CDR3 nucleotide sequence: TGTGCCAGCAGCTTAACCGCGGGCGGGGGCAATCAGCCCCAGCATTTT. This encodes CASSLTAGGGNQPQHF. The chain has TRBV7-2 and TRBJ1-5; unclear D gene. CDR3 length equals 16 residues. Germline V gene sequence: CDR1 SGHTA, CDR2 FQGNSA. Trimming shortened V by 2 bases and J by 2 bases, and 13 bases separated the two germline ends.

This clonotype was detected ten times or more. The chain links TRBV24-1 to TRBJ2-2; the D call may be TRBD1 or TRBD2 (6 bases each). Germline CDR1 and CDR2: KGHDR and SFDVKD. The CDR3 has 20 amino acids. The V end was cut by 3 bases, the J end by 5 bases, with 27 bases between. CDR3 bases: TGTGCCACCAGTGATCGCACGATCTGGGGGGCGGAAAGTCGGACCGGGGAGCTGTTTTTT. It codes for CATSDRTIWGAESRTGELFF.

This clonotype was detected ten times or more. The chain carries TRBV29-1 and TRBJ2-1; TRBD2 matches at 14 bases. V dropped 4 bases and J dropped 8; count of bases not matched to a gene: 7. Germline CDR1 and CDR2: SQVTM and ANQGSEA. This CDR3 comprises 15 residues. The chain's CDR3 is CSVGLRLAGGDEQFF. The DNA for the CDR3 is TGCAGCGTTGGCCTTCGACTAGCGGGAGGGGATGAGCAGTTCTTC.

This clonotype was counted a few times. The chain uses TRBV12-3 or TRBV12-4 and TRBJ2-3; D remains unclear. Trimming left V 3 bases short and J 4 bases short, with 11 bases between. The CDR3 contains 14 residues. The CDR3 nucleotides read TGTGCCAGCAGTTTTCTCAGCAATTCAGATACGCAGTATTTT. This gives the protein CASSFLSNSDTQYF.

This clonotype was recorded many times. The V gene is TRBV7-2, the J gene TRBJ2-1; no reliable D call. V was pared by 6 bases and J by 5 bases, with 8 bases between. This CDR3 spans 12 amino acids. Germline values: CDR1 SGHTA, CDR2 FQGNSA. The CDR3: CASRTVNNEQFF. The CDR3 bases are TGTGCCAGCAGGACCGTGAACAATGAGCAGTTCTTC.

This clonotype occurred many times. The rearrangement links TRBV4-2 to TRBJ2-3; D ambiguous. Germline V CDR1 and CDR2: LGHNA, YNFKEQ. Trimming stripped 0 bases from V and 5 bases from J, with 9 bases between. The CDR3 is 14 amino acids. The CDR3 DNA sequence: TGTGCCAGCAGCCAAGATCTAGTGATAGATACGCAGTATTTT. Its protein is CASSQDLVIDTQYF.

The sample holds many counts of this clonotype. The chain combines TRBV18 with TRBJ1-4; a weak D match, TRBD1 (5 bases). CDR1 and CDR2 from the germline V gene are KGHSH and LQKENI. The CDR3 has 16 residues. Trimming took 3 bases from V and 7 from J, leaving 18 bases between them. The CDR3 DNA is TGTGCCAGCTCACCCAAACCAGGGACCATTGGTGAAAAACTGTTTTTT. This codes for CASSPKPGTIGEKLFF.

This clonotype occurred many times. This chain's CDR3 is CASSIRSSQETQYF. CDR3 coding DNA: TGTGCCAGCAGTATCCGTAGCAGCCAAGAGACCCAGTACTTC. This chain connects TRBV12-3 or TRBV12-4 to TRBJ2-5; D is unresolved. V lost 5 bases and J 1 base, leaving 11 bases between the germline ends. This CDR3 is built from 14 residues.

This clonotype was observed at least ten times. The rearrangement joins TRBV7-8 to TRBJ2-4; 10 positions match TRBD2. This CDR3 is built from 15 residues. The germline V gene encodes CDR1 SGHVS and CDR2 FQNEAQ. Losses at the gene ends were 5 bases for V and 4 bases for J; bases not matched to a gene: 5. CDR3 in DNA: TGTGCCAGCAGCAGCCCGGGACTAGCGAAAAACATTCAGTACTTC. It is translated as CASSSPGLAKNIQYF.

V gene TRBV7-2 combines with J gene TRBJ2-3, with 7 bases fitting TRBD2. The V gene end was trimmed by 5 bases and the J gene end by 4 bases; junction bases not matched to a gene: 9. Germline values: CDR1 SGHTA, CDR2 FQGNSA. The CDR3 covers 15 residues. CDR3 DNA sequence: TGTGCCAGCAGCCCCCTGGCTAGCGGTGCAGATACGCAGTATTTT. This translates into CASSPLASGADTQYF.